This T cell receptor (beta chain) was identified in a study of shared clonotypes between healthy human individuals. Notes on the study in general: Sampling included only blood; tissue repertoires likely differ.

Note on this clone: Its antigen is not identified.

Samples underwent the assay at deep level. Researchers sequenced unsorted PBMC DNA using ten immunoSEQ deep assay plates. Authors' processing steps: Junction-only sequences without quality scores were provided by ImmunoSEQ, so filtering was different. Using immunoSEQ multiplex PCR, the repertoire was profiled, and TCRdb retains in-frame clones only, with some absent. D and trimming were read from the DNA, whereas the V and J calls and clone size are those reported in that table. The sample has about 490,000 clones; 76% are singletons. This clonotype was sampled from a woman aged 35 to 49 in good health. Some clones in this sample may be carry-over from other donors' samples. The specimen sequenced was PBMCs.

CDR3 amino acids: CSVGAADQPQHF. For the CDR3, the DNA is TGCAGCGTTGGGGCGGCCGATCAGCCCCAGCATTTT. V and J are TRBV29-1 and TRBJ1-5; D uncertain. Trimming removed 4 bases from V and 5 bases from J, with 9 bases in between. CDR3 size: 12 residues. Germline V CDR1 and CDR2: SQVTM, ANQGSEA.